This is a list of T cell receptor beta chains from one sample in a study of identical twins. TCRdb re-analysed the 5' RACE reads in MiXCR, keeping a single row per CDR3 protein. The data contain hundreds of thousands of distinct CDR3 sequences, approximately 22% of them singletons. These records were also assigned to another study, of T cells expressing NK-cell markers.

Sequencing was carried out using PBMCs. All receptors come from a woman aged 18-29 years in good health. The CDR3 runs from the conserved cysteine through the conserved F or W. The D gene is left open where the match is weak. Part of the rows lack a size; the others show once, few, many or a class for expanded clones.

V,D,J,size,length,CDR3,DNA
TRBV10-2,TRBD1,TRBJ2-7,NA,12,CASSTGGNEQYF,TGCGCCAGCAGTACAGGGGGCAACGAGCAGTACTTC
TRBV3-1,TRBD1,TRBJ1-4,few,11,CASRGQQKLFF,TGTGCCAGCCGGGGACAGCAAAAACTGTTTTTT
TRBV5-1,TRBD2,TRBJ2-7,NA,15,CASSLGAGVAKEQYF,TGCGCCAGCAGCTTGGGTGCGGGAGTAGCTAAGGAGCAGTACTTC
TRBV20-1,NA,TRBJ2-2,NA,14,CSASRGAYTGELFF,TGCAGTGCTAGTCGAGGGGCCTACACCGGGGAGCTGTTTTTT
TRBV10-3,TRBD2,TRBJ2-5,few,16,CAISLGTSITGVTQYF,TGTGCCATCAGCCTCGGGACTAGTATAACTGGGGTCACCCAGTACTTC
TRBV10-3,TRBD1,TRBJ1-5,NA,14,CAISELQGARAQHF,TGTGCCATCAGTGAGCTTCAGGGGGCGCGAGCCCAGCATTTT
TRBV20-1,TRBD2,TRBJ2-1,NA,14,CSARGQRGFNEQFF,TGCAGTGCCCGAGGGCAGCGGGGGTTCAATGAGCAGTTCTTC
TRBV25-1,NA,TRBJ2-7,few,13,CASIRGAGGEQYF,TGTGCCAGCATACGGGGGGCAGGGGGCGAGCAGTACTTC
TRBV5-6,TRBD1,TRBJ2-7,few,15,CASSSLGRGNLPQYF,TGTGCCAGCAGCTCCTTGGGCAGGGGGAACCTTCCCCAGTACTTC
TRBV7-2,TRBD2,TRBJ2-3,NA,11,CASSLDGGNLF,TGTGCCAGCAGCTTAGACGGGGGGAACCTTTTT
TRBV20-1,NA,TRBJ2-3,NA,12,CSAIPKGGTQYF,TGCAGTGCTATACCTAAGGGGGGTACGCAGTATTTT
TRBV20-1,NA,TRBJ2-3,many,12,CSAREEADTQYF,TGCAGTGCTAGAGAGGAGGCGGATACGCAGTATTTT
TRBV11-1,TRBD1,TRBJ2-1,few,18,CASSPFGAGGVGYNEQFF,TGTGCCAGCAGCCCTTTCGGGGCAGGGGGCGTCGGGTACAATGAGCAGTTCTTC
TRBV29-1,NA,TRBJ2-4,many,13,CSVEDRRENIQYF,TGCAGCGTTGAAGATCGCAGAGAAAACATTCAGTACTTC
TRBV20-1,NA,TRBJ1-1,NA,13,CSAYGHGFGEAFF,TGCAGTGCATACGGACACGGGTTTGGTGAAGCTTTCTTT
TRBV4-3,TRBD2,TRBJ2-1,few,16,CASSRRLAGRNNEQFF,TGCGCCAGCAGCCGCCGACTAGCGGGTCGGAACAATGAGCAGTTCTTC
TRBV7-2,NA,TRBJ1-2,NA,13,CASSSDRYYGYTF,TGTGCCAGCAGTTCGGACAGATACTATGGCTACACCTTC
TRBV20-1,NA,TRBJ1-4,few,12,CSVRGSNEKLFF,TGCAGTGTTCGAGGGTCAAATGAAAAACTGTTTTTT
TRBV2,TRBD2,TRBJ2-3,few,15,CASRGLALSTDTQYF,TGTGCCAGCAGGGGACTAGCGCTAAGCACAGATACGCAGTATTTT
TRBV20-1,NA,TRBJ2-5,NA,14,CSAGAAGSKETQYF,TGCAGTGCCGGGGCGGCAGGAAGTAAAGAGACCCAGTACTTC
TRBV6-5,TRBD2,TRBJ2-7,few,14,CASSSTSGGTEQYF,TGTGCCAGCAGTTCCACTAGCGGGGGAACCGAGCAGTACTTC
TRBV2,NA,TRBJ2-2,NA,13,CASSETWTGELFF,TGTGCCAGCAGTGAAACCTGGACCGGGGAGCTGTTTTTT
TRBV12-3/TRBV12-4,TRBD1,TRBJ1-1,many,11,CASRQGAKAFF,TGTGCCAGCAGACAGGGGGCCAAAGCTTTCTTT
TRBV12-3/TRBV12-4,NA,TRBJ2-7,NA,14,CASSWILSSYEQYF,TGTGCCAGCAGTTGGATCCTGAGCTCCTACGAGCAGTACTTC
TRBV19,NA,TRBJ1-1,NA,17,CASSAGTKKRKNTEAFF,TGTGCCAGTAGTGCTGGGACAAAGAAAAGGAAGAACACTGAAGCTTTCTTT
TRBV27,NA,TRBJ2-3,few,16,CASSRPRGSGTDTQYF,TGTGCCAGCAGCCGACCCCGAGGGTCCGGCACAGATACGCAGTATTTT
TRBV7-6,NA,TRBJ2-3,once,15,CASSLDLEKGDTQYF,TGTGCCAGCAGCTTAGATCTGGAGAAGGGGGATACGCAGTATTTT
TRBV12-3/TRBV12-4,NA,TRBJ2-1,NA,14,CASRNWTGRDEQFF,TGTGCCAGCAGAAATTGGACTGGCAGGGATGAGCAGTTCTTC
TRBV20-1,TRBD1,TRBJ1-1,few,14,CSARDPQGKKKAFF,TGCAGTGCTAGAGACCCACAGGGGAAGAAGAAAGCTTTCTTT
TRBV3-1,NA,TRBJ2-4,few,15,CASSYRTAAKNIQYF,TGTGCCAGCAGCTACCGGACAGCCGCCAAAAACATTCAGTACTTC
TRBV5-1,NA,TRBJ2-1,NA,13,CASSFADHNEQFF,TGCGCCAGCAGCTTTGCTGATCACAATGAGCAGTTCTTC
TRBV5-5,NA,TRBJ2-1,few,16,CASSFSRDPSYNEQFF,TGTGCCAGCAGCTTTTCGCGGGATCCTTCCTACAATGAGCAGTTCTTC
TRBV7-9,NA,TRBJ2-7,NA,15,CASSATQNRDYEQYF,TGTGCCAGCAGCGCAACACAAAACCGGGACTACGAGCAGTACTTC
TRBV3-1,TRBD2,TRBJ2-1,NA,18,CAFSLLAGDFGGLYEQFF,TGTGCCTTCTCCTTACTAGCGGGAGATTTTGGTGGTTTATATGAGCAGTTCTTC
TRBV5-1,NA,TRBJ2-1,NA,16,CASSLGLSGPNGEQFF,TGCGCCAGCAGCTTGGGGTTGAGCGGGCCCAACGGTGAGCAGTTCTTC
TRBV20-1,NA,TRBJ2-2,few,13,CSALVGNTGELFF,TGCAGTGCATTGGTAGGGAACACCGGGGAGCTGTTTTTT
TRBV20-1,NA,TRBJ2-1,many,11,CSAKKANEQFF,TGCAGTGCTAAGAAGGCCAATGAGCAGTTCTTC
TRBV5-6,TRBD1,TRBJ1-5,NA,15,CASSFQGQGNQPQHF,TGTGCCAGCAGCTTTCAGGGACAGGGCAATCAGCCCCAGCATTTT
TRBV5-6,NA,TRBJ2-2,NA,15,CASSLGSGVTGELFF,TGTGCCAGCAGCTTGGGAAGCGGCGTCACCGGGGAGCTGTTTTTT
TRBV4-3,NA,TRBJ2-1,NA,16,CASSQGRGNRYNEQFF,TGCGCCAGCAGCCAGGGAAGGGGGAATCGGTACAATGAGCAGTTCTTC
TRBV12-5,TRBD1,TRBJ2-7,NA,16,CASGPSWTGGSYEQYF,TGTGCTAGTGGTCCCTCTTGGACAGGGGGATCCTACGAGCAGTACTTC
TRBV20-1,TRBD2,TRBJ2-1,NA,16,CSASSGRLSSYNEQFF,TGCAGTGCCTCTAGCGGGAGGCTATCCTCCTACAATGAGCAGTTCTTC
TRBV7-6,TRBD1,TRBJ2-7,many,13,CASSMDRVREQYF,TGTGCCAGCAGCATGGACAGGGTCAGAGAGCAGTACTTC
TRBV6-5,TRBD2,TRBJ2-1,few,19,CASSYFRTAAGGPGNEQFF,TGTGCCAGCAGTTACTTTCGGACGGCAGCGGGAGGGCCCGGAAATGAGCAGTTCTTC
TRBV6-5,NA,TRBJ2-1,NA,19,CASSYTKNPGETSYNEQFF,TGTGCCAGCAGTTACACCAAAAACCCAGGGGAGACCTCATACAATGAGCAGTTCTTC
TRBV27,NA,TRBJ1-2,NA,15,CASSATGLPGYGYTF,TGTGCCAGCAGTGCCACAGGGCTCCCGGGCTATGGCTACACCTTC
TRBV6-5,NA,TRBJ1-1,few,13,CASSYWTDTEAFF,TGTGCCAGCAGTTACTGGACAGATACTGAAGCTTTCTTT
TRBV3-1,NA,TRBJ2-5,few,15,CASSQEPSGMETQYF,TGTGCCAGCAGCCAAGAACCCAGCGGAATGGAGACCCAGTACTTC